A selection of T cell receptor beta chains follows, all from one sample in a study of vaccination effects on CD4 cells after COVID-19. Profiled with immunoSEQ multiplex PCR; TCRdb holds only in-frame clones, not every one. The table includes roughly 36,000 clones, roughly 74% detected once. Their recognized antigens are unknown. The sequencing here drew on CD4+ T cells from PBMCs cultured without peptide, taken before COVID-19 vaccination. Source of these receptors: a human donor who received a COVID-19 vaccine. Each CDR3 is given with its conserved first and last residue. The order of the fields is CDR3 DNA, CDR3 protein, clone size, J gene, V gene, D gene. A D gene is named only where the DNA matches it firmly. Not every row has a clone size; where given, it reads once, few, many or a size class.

cdr3_nt: TGTGCCAGCAGCGAGCCCCCCGGACATGGGGAGCTGTTTTTT
cdr3_aa: CASSEPPGHGELFF
clone_size: NA
j_call: TRBJ2-2
v_call: TRBV7-9
d_call: NA

cdr3_nt: TGTGCCAGCAGTGAACCCGCCCCGGGACAGGGGACCTTTTCGAGAGCTTTCTTT
cdr3_aa: CASSEPAPGQGTFSRAFF
clone_size: NA
j_call: TRBJ1-1
v_call: TRBV6-1
d_call: TRBD1

cdr3_nt: TGTGCCAGCAGAATACAGGGGCTAGCCAAAAACATTCAGTACTTC
cdr3_aa: CASRIQGLAKNIQYF
clone_size: NA
j_call: TRBJ2-4
v_call: TRBV6-5
d_call: TRBD1

cdr3_nt: TGTGCCAGCAGCGTCGACAGTCATACCTACAATGAGCAGTTCTTC
cdr3_aa: CASSVDSHTYNEQFF
clone_size: NA
j_call: TRBJ2-1
v_call: TRBV9
d_call: NA

cdr3_nt: TGCGCCAGCAGCGCCCGTGGTGGTAACACTGAAGCTTTCTTT
cdr3_aa: CASSARGGNTEAFF
clone_size: NA
j_call: TRBJ1-1
v_call: TRBV4-1
d_call: NA

cdr3_nt: TGTGCCAGCAGCCGAAACTCGGGTGCAACTAATGAAAAACTGTTTTTT
cdr3_aa: CASSRNSGATNEKLFF
clone_size: NA
j_call: TRBJ1-4
v_call: TRBV5-5
d_call: NA

cdr3_nt: TGCGCCAGCAGCTGGACTAGCGGGAGTCAGGGCACAGATACGCAGTATTTT
cdr3_aa: CASSWTSGSQGTDTQYF
clone_size: NA
j_call: TRBJ2-3
v_call: TRBV5-1
d_call: TRBD2

cdr3_nt: TGTGCCAGCAGTGAAGCGCCTATGGGTTCTGAAGCTTTCTTT
cdr3_aa: CASSEAPMGSEAFF
clone_size: NA
j_call: TRBJ1-1
v_call: TRBV6-1
d_call: NA

cdr3_nt: TGTGCCAGCAGCCAAGTAGGGGGAAACACTGAAGCTTTCTTT
cdr3_aa: CASSQVGGNTEAFF
clone_size: NA
j_call: TRBJ1-1
v_call: TRBV3-1/TRBV3-2
d_call: NA

cdr3_nt: TGTGCCAGCAGCCTCGGGACCTCTTGGGAGACCCAGTACTTC
cdr3_aa: CASSLGTSWETQYF
clone_size: few
j_call: TRBJ2-5
v_call: TRBV5-4
d_call: NA

cdr3_nt: TGTGCCAGCAGTCCTAGTAGTAATTCACCCCTCCACTTT
cdr3_aa: CASSPSSNSPLHF
clone_size: NA
j_call: TRBJ1-6
v_call: TRBV27
d_call: NA

cdr3_nt: TGTGCCGCATACGGGGGGGCGGGCGAGCAGTACTTC
cdr3_aa: CAAYGGAGEQYF
clone_size: once
j_call: TRBJ2-7
v_call: TRBV10-3
d_call: TRBD2

cdr3_nt: TGTGCTAGTGGTTTGGCACTCTGGGGCGCGATAAGCTCCTACAATGAGCAGTTCTTC
cdr3_aa: CASGLALWGAISSYNEQFF
clone_size: NA
j_call: TRBJ2-1
v_call: TRBV12-5
d_call: NA

cdr3_nt: TGTGCCAGCCGCGGGGGCAATCAGCCCCAGCATTTT
cdr3_aa: CASRGGNQPQHF
clone_size: NA
j_call: TRBJ1-5
v_call: TRBV6-5
d_call: NA

cdr3_nt: TGCAGCGCCCGGGACTCTGGTACGGTGCAGTACTTC
cdr3_aa: CSARDSGTVQYF
clone_size: once
j_call: TRBJ2-7
v_call: TRBV29-1
d_call: NA

cdr3_nt: TGCGCCAGCAGTATAATTCCGGGACTCTCAGAAGATACGCAGTATTTT
cdr3_aa: CASSIIPGLSEDTQYF
clone_size: NA
j_call: TRBJ2-3
v_call: TRBV5-1
d_call: NA

cdr3_nt: TGTGCCAGCAGTTTATGGGGAGGGGGCGAAGGGCGGGGCACTGAAGCTTTCTTT
cdr3_aa: CASSLWGGGEGRGTEAFF
clone_size: NA
j_call: TRBJ1-1
v_call: TRBV27
d_call: TRBD1

cdr3_nt: TGTGCCTGGACGGGACAGAGAAAAAACTATGGCTACACCTTC
cdr3_aa: CAWTGQRKNYGYTF
clone_size: NA
j_call: TRBJ1-2
v_call: TRBV30
d_call: TRBD1

cdr3_nt: TGTGCCAGCAGCTTAGTATCGGTCCGCTCTCCCCTCCACTTT
cdr3_aa: CASSLVSVRSPLHF
clone_size: NA
j_call: TRBJ1-6
v_call: TRBV7-8
d_call: NA

cdr3_nt: TGTGCCAGCAGTGAAGCAGGCAACTATGGCTACACCTTC
cdr3_aa: CASSEAGNYGYTF
clone_size: NA
j_call: TRBJ1-2
v_call: TRBV6-1
d_call: NA

cdr3_nt: TGTGCCAGCAGTTTGCCCGGGAGTAGGGAGACCCAGTACTTC
cdr3_aa: CASSLPGSRETQYF
clone_size: NA
j_call: TRBJ2-5
v_call: TRBV28
d_call: NA

cdr3_nt: TGTGCCATCAGTGAGTCAGGGCGGAGATCTGGAAACACCATATATTTT
cdr3_aa: CAISESGRRSGNTIYF
clone_size: NA
j_call: TRBJ1-3
v_call: TRBV10-3
d_call: NA

cdr3_nt: TGCGCCAGCAGCCAAGAATCAGGGGAACCAAATCAGCCCCAGCATTTT
cdr3_aa: CASSQESGEPNQPQHF
clone_size: NA
j_call: TRBJ1-5
v_call: TRBV4-1
d_call: NA

cdr3_nt: TGCAGTGCTAGAGCCAAAGATACGCAGTATTTT
cdr3_aa: CSARAKDTQYF
clone_size: NA
j_call: TRBJ2-3
v_call: TRBV20-1
d_call: NA

cdr3_nt: TGTGCCAGCAGTTTCGACAGGGTGGGCTACACCTTC
cdr3_aa: CASSFDRVGYTF
clone_size: NA
j_call: TRBJ1-2
v_call: TRBV12-3/TRBV12-4
d_call: TRBD1

cdr3_nt: TGTGCCAGCAGTTTATCAACTAGCGGCCTCCAAGAGACCCAGTACTTC
cdr3_aa: CASSLSTSGLQETQYF
clone_size: NA
j_call: TRBJ2-5
v_call: TRBV28
d_call: TRBD2

cdr3_nt: TGTGCCAGCAGCTTGGAGGAGGGGCGTACGCAGTATTTT
cdr3_aa: CASSLEEGRTQYF
clone_size: NA
j_call: TRBJ2-3
v_call: TRBV5-5
d_call: NA

cdr3_nt: TGTGCCAGCAGCTTAGAAGGGACAGGGGCCCACGAGCAGTACTTC
cdr3_aa: CASSLEGTGAHEQYF
clone_size: NA
j_call: TRBJ2-7
v_call: TRBV7-6
d_call: TRBD1

cdr3_nt: TGCGCCAGCAGCTTGATGGCTGAGCAGTTCTTC
cdr3_aa: CASSLMAEQFF
clone_size: NA
j_call: TRBJ2-1
v_call: TRBV5-1
d_call: NA

cdr3_nt: TGTGCCAGCAGCTTAGGCGGGAGCGGGGTATACAATGAGCAGTTCTTC
cdr3_aa: CASSLGGSGVYNEQFF
clone_size: once
j_call: TRBJ2-1
v_call: TRBV7-2
d_call: TRBD2

cdr3_nt: TGTGCCAGCAGCCGCCGGGGGGGGGCGCGAACTGAAGCTTTCTTT
cdr3_aa: CASSRRGGARTEAFF
clone_size: once
j_call: TRBJ1-1
v_call: TRBV7-9
d_call: NA

cdr3_nt: TGCGCCAGCAGTCGGGAGGGCCTCTCTGGAAACACCATATATTTT
cdr3_aa: CASSREGLSGNTIYF
clone_size: NA
j_call: TRBJ1-3
v_call: TRBV5-1
d_call: NA

cdr3_nt: TGTGCCAGCAGTCCGGGGGATGGCTACACCTTC
cdr3_aa: CASSPGDGYTF
clone_size: NA
j_call: TRBJ1-2
v_call: TRBV2
d_call: NA

cdr3_nt: TGTGCCAGCAGTTACGCACAGGGCAGCTCCTACGAGCAGTACTTC
cdr3_aa: CASSYAQGSSYEQYF
clone_size: NA
j_call: TRBJ2-7
v_call: TRBV6-5
d_call: NA

cdr3_nt: TGTGCCAGCAGCGTGGGGACGGCGTACTCTGGAAACACCATATATTTT
cdr3_aa: CASSVGTAYSGNTIYF
clone_size: NA
j_call: TRBJ1-3
v_call: TRBV9
d_call: NA

cdr3_nt: TGCGCCAGCAGCCTGGGGCCGAACACTGAAGCTTTCTTT
cdr3_aa: CASSLGPNTEAFF
clone_size: NA
j_call: TRBJ1-1
v_call: TRBV4-1
d_call: NA

cdr3_nt: TGTGCCAGCAGCCTCAAAAGACTAGCGGGAGGTAGGGAGACCCAGTACTTC
cdr3_aa: CASSLKRLAGGRETQYF
clone_size: NA
j_call: TRBJ2-5
v_call: TRBV3-1/TRBV3-2
d_call: TRBD2

cdr3_nt: TGTGCCAGCAGCCAGGCGCGAGGCAGTCGTACATTCTTAACGATGTTCTCTGGAAACACCATATATTTT
cdr3_aa: CASSQARGSRTFLTMFSGNTIYF
clone_size: NA
j_call: TRBJ1-3
v_call: TRBV3-1/TRBV3-2
d_call: NA

cdr3_nt: TGTGCCAGCAGCTCACAGGGGGCCGGGGAGCTGTTTTTT
cdr3_aa: CASSSQGAGELFF
clone_size: NA
j_call: TRBJ2-2
v_call: TRBV7-3
d_call: TRBD1

cdr3_nt: TGTGCCAGCAGCGTATTAGGGAGGACGGCTGAAGCTTTCTTT
cdr3_aa: CASSVLGRTAEAFF
clone_size: NA
j_call: TRBJ1-1
v_call: TRBV9
d_call: NA

cdr3_nt: TGTGCCAGCTCACCAAGGGACGGAGAGGCAGATACGCAGTATTTT
cdr3_aa: CASSPRDGEADTQYF
clone_size: NA
j_call: TRBJ2-3
v_call: TRBV18
d_call: NA

cdr3_nt: TGTGCCAGCGCAGGGACTAGCGGTTACAAAGATACGCAGTATTTT
cdr3_aa: CASAGTSGYKDTQYF
clone_size: NA
j_call: TRBJ2-3
v_call: TRBV5-6
d_call: TRBD2

cdr3_nt: TGTGCCATCTCCAAGGGACTAGGTGACGAGCAGTACTTC
cdr3_aa: CAISKGLGDEQYF
clone_size: NA
j_call: TRBJ2-7
v_call: TRBV10-3
d_call: TRBD2

cdr3_nt: TGCGCCAGCAGCTTCGGCCCTAGGGGCACTGAAGCTTTCTTT
cdr3_aa: CASSFGPRGTEAFF
clone_size: NA
j_call: TRBJ1-1
v_call: TRBV5-1
d_call: NA

cdr3_nt: TGTGCCAGCAGCTTCAGCAGTGCCTACGAGCAGTACTTC
cdr3_aa: CASSFSSAYEQYF
clone_size: NA
j_call: TRBJ2-7
v_call: TRBV7-2
d_call: NA

cdr3_nt: TGTGCCAGCAGGCAGGACAGGGCCCCGAATTCACCCCTCCACTTT
cdr3_aa: CASRQDRAPNSPLHF
clone_size: NA
j_call: TRBJ1-6
v_call: TRBV6-4
d_call: TRBD1